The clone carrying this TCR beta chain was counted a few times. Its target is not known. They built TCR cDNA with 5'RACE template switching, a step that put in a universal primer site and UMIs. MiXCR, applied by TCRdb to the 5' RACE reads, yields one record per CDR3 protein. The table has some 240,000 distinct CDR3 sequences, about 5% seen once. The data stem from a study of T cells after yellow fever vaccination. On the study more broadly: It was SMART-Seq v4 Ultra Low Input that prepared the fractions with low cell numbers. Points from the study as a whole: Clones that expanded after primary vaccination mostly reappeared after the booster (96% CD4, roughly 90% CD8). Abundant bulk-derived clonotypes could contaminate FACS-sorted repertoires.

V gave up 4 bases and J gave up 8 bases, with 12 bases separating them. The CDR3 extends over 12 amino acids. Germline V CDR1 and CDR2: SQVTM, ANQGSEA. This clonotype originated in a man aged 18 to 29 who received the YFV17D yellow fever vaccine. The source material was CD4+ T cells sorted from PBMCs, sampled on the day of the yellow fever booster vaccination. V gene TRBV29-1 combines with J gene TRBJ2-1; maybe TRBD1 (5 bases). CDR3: CSVGGRVHEQFF. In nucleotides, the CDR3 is TGCAGCGTTGGGGGCCGCGTCCATGAGCAGTTCTTC.